These 3 T cell receptor beta chains were all obtained from the same sample, sequenced in a study of regulatory T cells in long-lasting Graves disease. For TCR beta, libraries came from iRepertoire HTBI primers and Arm-PCR of CDR3 regions. TCRdb recomputed calls from the multiplex PCR reads with MiXCR, one row per CDR3 protein. Of roughly 500,000 distinct CDR3 sequences in the sample, approximately 12% were seen once. Described time point: newly diagnosed GD, antithyroid drugs for less than 3 months. PBMCs provided the RNA from which the TCR library was made. These data also formed part of another study, on T cells in Graves' hyperthyroidism and ophthalmopathy.

This material consisted of peripheral blood mononuclear cells (PBMCs), taken at new diagnosis, from a patient treated with antithyroid drugs. These TCRs come from a man younger than 40 with Graves disease.

This clonotype has more than one count but fewer than ten. V is TRBV5-1 and J is TRBJ2-2; 13 positions match TRBD2. The V gene end was trimmed by 4 bases and the J gene end by 4 bases; junction bases not matched to a gene: 7. The CDR3 is made up of 17 amino acids. CDR1 SGHRS and CDR2 YFSETQ come from the germline V gene. This chain's CDR3 is CASSTGLAGVGTGELFF. The CDR3 bases are TGCGCCAGCAGCACAGGACTAGCGGGAGTCGGCACCGGGGAGCTGTTTTTT.

This clonotype was counted many times. V usage is TRBV25-1 and J usage is TRBJ2-2; 8 bases are a match to TRBD1. Per the germline V gene, CDR1 is MGHDK and CDR2 is SYGVNS. The CDR3 length is 15 residues. Trimming took 6 bases from V and 3 from J; bases not matched to a gene: 6. The CDR3 sequence: CASRDRVGDTGELFF. Written as DNA, the CDR3 is TGTGCCAGCAGGGACAGGGTCGGGGACACCGGGGAGCTGTTTTTT.

This clonotype was counted ten times or more. CDR3 in DNA: TGTGCCAGCAGCCAGGGTGGGATCGGGTATGGCTACACCTTC. This codes for CASSQGGIGYGYTF. The chain is built from TRBV3-1 and TRBJ1-2; the D is unclear. Trimming shortened V by 3 bases and J by 5 bases, and 13 bases separated the two germline ends. From germline, CDR1 is LGHDT and CDR2 YNNKEL (reference sequence). The CDR3 runs to 14 residues.